This T cell receptor beta chain was observed in a study of blood T cell repertoires in COVID-19 (dated by TCRdb to 2020 to 2022). Concerning the study at large: Samples from collaborators originated in the United States, Italy and Spain and spanned both the acute and convalescent phases of COVID-19. Where available, HLA class I and class II types were taken from metadata supplied by the sample provider and were not determined by assay-based typing. The repertoires were released in a freely available public database intended as a resource for research on the immune response to SARS-CoV-2. The material from the prospective study consisted of cDNA or gDNA derived from T cells, B-cell-depleted T cells, or PBMCs. The sample metadata nearly always contained a de-identified subject ID, COVID-19 status, age in years and sex. The samples were drawn from the first 160 participants of the ongoing ImmuneRACE study and from about 1,200 subjects provided by 6 global collaborators. The dataset comprised deeply sampled blood TCRbeta repertoires from subjects exposed to, actively infected with, or recovered from COVID-19. Broader findings and caveats from the paper: The quantity of clinical and demographic metadata differed by source and by participant and was supplied without curation.

Collaborating institutions collected whole blood in K2EDTA tubes following their own protocols. For TCRbeta analysis, collaborators shipped samples in one of three forms: frozen whole blood, isolated PBMCs, or DNA extracted from either of those sample types. In the case of this clone: What this receptor recognizes is not known. One base away there is no much larger clone; base qualities are not given.

The immunoSEQ Assay, a bias-controlled multiplex PCR, was used to amplify TCRbeta CDR3 regions from genomic DNA. From the authors' description of their analysis: The number of nucleated cells in each sample was estimated from the amplification of reference gene primers within the assay. To quantify the absolute abundance of each unique TCRbeta CDR3 rearrangement, sequence reads were collapsed and filtered. For each sample, productive Simpson clonality was calculated by taking the square root of Simpson's diversity index across productive rearrangements. Imported from immuneACCESS, the table was reduced by TCRdb to in-frame sequences with V and J called. These copies leave out some clones; in studies compared against another copy, an unresolved V gene accounts for under half, and the cause of the remainder is not known. The DNA gave D and trimming, while V, J and clone size come from that table. The sample yields 300,000 to 450,000 clones; about 80% were counted once. Roughly 1.1% of the sample goes to the ten largest clones.

Material for sequencing was peripheral blood. The TCR originated in a human donor with acute or convalescent COVID-19. The donor label of this sample is uncertain.

For the CDR3, the sequence is CASSLASPAGTPTFF. The DNA sequence is as follows: TGTGCCAGCAGCTTAGCGTCCCCAGCGGGAACCCCAACGTTCTTC. The chain joins TRBV7-2 to TRBJ2-1, and TRBD2 matches 7 of the central bases. Including cysteine and phenylalanine, the CDR3 has 15 amino acids. Solely the CDR3 DNA is kept, with 45 bases framed from the first base. The germline V gene sets CDR1 to SGHTA and CDR2 to FQGNSA. At the junction V is shortened by 0 bases and J by 15 bases; bases outside the gene matches: 14.